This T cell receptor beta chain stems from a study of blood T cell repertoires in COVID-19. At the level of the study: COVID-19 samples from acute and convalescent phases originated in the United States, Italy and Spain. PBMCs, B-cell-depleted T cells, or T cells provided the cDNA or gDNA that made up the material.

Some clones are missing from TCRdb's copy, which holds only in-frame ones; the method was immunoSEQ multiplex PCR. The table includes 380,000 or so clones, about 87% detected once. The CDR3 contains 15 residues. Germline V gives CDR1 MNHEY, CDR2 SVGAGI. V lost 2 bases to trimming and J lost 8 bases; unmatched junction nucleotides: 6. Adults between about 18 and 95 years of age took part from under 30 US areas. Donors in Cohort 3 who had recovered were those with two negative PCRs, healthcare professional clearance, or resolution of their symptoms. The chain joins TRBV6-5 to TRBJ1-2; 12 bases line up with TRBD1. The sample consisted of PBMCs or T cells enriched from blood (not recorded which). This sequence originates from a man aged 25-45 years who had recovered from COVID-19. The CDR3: CASSYGTGGEGGYTF. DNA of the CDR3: TGTGCCAGCAGTTACGGGACAGGGGGCGAAGGGGGCTACACCTTC.